This T cell receptor (beta chain) was identified during a study of long-term antiretroviral therapy in people with HIV. Looking at the study overall: Earliest sampling preceded the 2015 immediate-ART recommendation by about a decade. General study findings and limits: Despite increasing after ART, diversity remained lower than that of transplant donor controls. Dominating the repertoire at all time points were the clones that expanded before ART.

A remark on this clone: The target antigen is unknown.

Assay version v3.0 of immunoSEQ was used, and it was run at survey level. The method was immunoSEQ multiplex PCR; TCRdb's version includes in-frame clones alone and lacks a portion of them. The repertoire holds approximately 13,000 clones, with approximately 82% as singletons. Germline-derived CDR1 and CDR2 are SGHTA and FQGTGA. V was trimmed by 3 bases and J by 0 bases, leaving 9 bases between them. CDR3 length: 15 amino acids. The clonotype comes from a man under 40 with HIV. Sequencing used unsorted PBMCs, obtained 0.4 years after starting antiretroviral therapy. The V call is TRBV7-3, the J call TRBJ2-1; D is unresolved. This CDR3 reads CASSFSGRSYNEQFF. CDR3 DNA: TGTGCCAGCAGCTTTTCGGGCCGCTCCTACAATGAGCAGTTCTTC. The full variable domain, its missing parts supplied by reference TRBV7-3 and TRBJ2-1, is GAGVSQTPSNKVTEKGKYVELRCDPISGHTALYWYRQSLGQGPEFLIYFQGTGAADDSGLPNDRFFAVRPEGSVSTLKIQRTERGDSAVYLCASSFSGRSYNEQFFGPGTRLTVL.